Presented here are 5 T cell receptor beta chains from one specimen sequenced in a study of blood T cell repertoires in COVID-19. Assay used: immunoSEQ multiplex PCR; TCRdb lists only in-frame clones, some missing. The sample includes 290,000 or so clones, around 91% seen only once; the top ten take over 3.5%. The sequenced sample consisted of PBMCs or T cells enriched from blood (not recorded which). The source of these receptors is a woman aged 18-29 years with acute COVID-19.

The CDR3 loop reads CASSFTDRSAYEQYF. DNA of the CDR3: TGCGCCAGCAGTTTTACTGACAGATCCGCCTACGAGCAGTACTTC. The rearrangement links TRBV4-1 to TRBJ2-7, with D possibly being TRBD1 (5 bases). Trimming took 6 bases from V and 2 from J, leaving 17 bases between them. CDR3 size: 15 residues. Germline CDR1 and CDR2: MGHRA and YSYEKL.

The chain couples TRBV27 to TRBJ1-2, with 7 bases that match TRBD1. The germline CDR1 and CDR2 sequences are MNHEY and SMNVEV (reference sequence). The CDR3 consists of 14 residues. Trimming removed 8 bases from V and 8 bases from J; junction bases left unmatched: 14. CDR3 bases: TGTGCCAGCGGAACAGGGGAAGGATCGGAGGGCTACACCTTC. Its translation is CASGTGEGSEGYTF.

The chain couples TRBV9 to TRBJ2-7; 11 nucleotides match TRBD1. Germline V gives CDR1 SGDLS, CDR2 YYNGEE. The CDR3 spans 18 residues. Losses at the gene ends were 0 bases for V and 3 bases for J; bases not matched to a gene: 11. CDR3 nucleotide sequence: TGTGCCAGCAGCGTAGGGACGGGTTGGGGACAGGGGGGCTACGAGCAGTACTTC. The encoded protein is CASSVGTGWGQGGYEQYF.

This clone was observed a single time. The chain has TRBV6-2 or TRBV6-3 and TRBJ1-1, with 7 bases fitting TRBD1. The trim removed 4 bases at V and 4 bases at J, leaving 6 bases unmatched. The CDR3 length is 14 residues. Germline V gene lookup returns CDR1 MNHEY and CDR2 SVGEGT. CDR3 in amino acids: CASSLQGWLTEAFF. As DNA, the CDR3 is TGTGCCAGCAGTTTACAGGGGTGGCTCACTGAAGCTTTCTTT.

The genes are TRBV28 and TRBJ1-5; perhaps TRBD1 as D (6 bases). The germline V gene encodes CDR1 MDHEN and CDR2 SYDVKM. CDR3 size: 18 residues. V lost 3 bases, J lost 4 bases, and 22 bases lay in between. CDR3: CASSFLGGPGLRNQPQHF. CDR3 nucleotides: TGTGCCAGCAGTTTCCTCGGGGGGCCGGGTTTAAGGAATCAGCCCCAGCATTTT.